This T cell receptor (beta chain) was captured by sequencing in a study of somatic mutations in cytotoxic T cells in rheumatoid arthritis (dated 2017 in TCRdb). With regard to the full study: Some V beta antibody-stained T-cell populations were flow-sorted on a FACSAria II or Sony SH800 at nearly 100% purity, and sorted V beta1+ cells also underwent TCRB sequencing. Median age was essentially the same in the patient group and the control group. In newly diagnosed rheumatoid arthritis without treatment, the study examined if expanded CD8+ T-cell clones harbor somatic mutations, relying on TCRB deep sequencing to characterize clonality. TCRB deep sequencing covered about 60 patients with rheumatoid arthritis along with 20 to 25 healthy controls. Summary of the overall study and its limitations: The finding that TRBV07 was slightly underrepresented in patients was left unadjusted for multiple comparisons. There was no significant difference in CD8+ T-cell clonality between rheumatoid arthritis patients and age-matched healthy controls. The largest CD8+ clone made up more than 20% of CD8+ cells in 8 of 65 patients, and blood and synovial fluid shared several identical CD8+ TCRB sequences. Viral specificity could not be ruled out by absence from virus-specific databases, and the antigen targets of the expanded CD8+ clones remained unknown. In patients, CD8+ clonality rose with age (Spearman r ~ 0.47), which was not the case in healthy controls.

Relative to germline, V is 1 base shorter and J is 2 bases shorter, with 7 bases between their ends. From the cysteine through the phenylalanine, the CDR3 covers 14 amino acids. This entry keeps only the CDR3 DNA: 42 bases, framed from base 1. As encoded in the germline V gene, CDR1 is MGHDK while CDR2 is SYGVNS. As regards this clone: What this receptor recognizes is not known. Per-base qualities were not stored, and no clone one base away is much larger.

Buffy coats from approximately 20 blood donors served as healthy controls, a group that was 55% female with a median age of roughly 61 years (range 21-70). CD4+ and CD8+ cells were isolated by positive magnetic bead selection on an AutoMACS, and purity was checked by flow cytometry. Peripheral blood mononuclear cells were isolated by Ficoll-Paque PLUS density gradient separation. DNA from CD4-enriched, CD8-enriched or PBMC samples was extracted using Nucleospin Tissue or Tissue XS kits and then quantified on a Qubit 2.0 fluorometer. Sequencing of TCRB CDR3 was done on genomic DNA with the immunoSEQ assay. The paper's data handling went like this. Nothing other than productive TCRB rearrangements was included in the analyses. Clonality was expressed as a Shannon entropy-based productive clonality index, with each clone defined by a unique TCRB CDR3 sequence. The template counts of each clone relative to the total templates per sample were used to calculate repertoire overlap between two samples. A correlation with a Spearman r of roughly 0.66 was found between V-gene usage by flow cytometry and V-gene usage by TCRB sequencing. TCRdb holds this immuneACCESS table with in-frame rearrangements only. Some clones are missing; in checked studies, unresolved V genes explain under half, and the rest has no known cause. That table supplies the V and J calls and clone size; D and trimming were determined from the DNA. The sample profile shows roughly 25,000 clones; just under 75% of them were found once. The biggest ten clones account for approximately 9.4% of the sample.

Recombination joined TRBV25-1 with TRBJ2-3; the D gene is not confidently resolved. The receptor was isolated from a woman aged 18-29 years in good health. What was sequenced was CD8+ T cells sorted from blood. CDR3 reads: CASSESGVTDTQYF. Here is the DNA: TGTGCCAGCAGTGAATCTGGGGTCACAGATACGCAGTATTTT.